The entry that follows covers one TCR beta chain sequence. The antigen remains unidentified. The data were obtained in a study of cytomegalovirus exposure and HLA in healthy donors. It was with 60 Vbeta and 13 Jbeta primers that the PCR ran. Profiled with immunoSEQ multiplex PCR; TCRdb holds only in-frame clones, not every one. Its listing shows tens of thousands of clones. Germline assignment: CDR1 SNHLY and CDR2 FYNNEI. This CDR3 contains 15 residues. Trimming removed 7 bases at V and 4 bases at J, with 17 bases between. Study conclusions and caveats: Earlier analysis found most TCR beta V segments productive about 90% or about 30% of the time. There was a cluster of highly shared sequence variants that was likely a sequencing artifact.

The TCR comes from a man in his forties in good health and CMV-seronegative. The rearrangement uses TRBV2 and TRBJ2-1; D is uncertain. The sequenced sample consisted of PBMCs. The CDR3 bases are TGTGCCAGCATTTCGACGGAGAAAAGTTACAATGAGCAGTTCTTC. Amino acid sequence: CASISTEKSYNEQFF. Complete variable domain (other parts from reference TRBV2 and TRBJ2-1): EPEVTQTPSHQVTQMGQEVILRCVPISNHLYFYWYRQILGQKVEFLVSFYNNEISEKSEIFDDQFSVERPDGSNFTLKIRSTKLEDSAMYFCASISTEKSYNEQFFGPGTRLTVL.